A selection of T cell receptor beta chains follows, all from one sample in a study of low-dose radiotherapy and immunotherapy resistance in tumors. Each CDR3 protein is one row after TCRdb ran MiXCR on the reads. In the table there are about 89,000 distinct CDR3 sequences, roughly a tenth of which are singletons. The source was PBMCs, collected before treatment. The receptors here all came from a male donor with prostate cancer. Both conserved end residues are trimmed from each CDR3. The order of the fields is V gene, clone size, J gene, CDR3 protein. Size tells how often a clone was seen (once, few, many) or the class of an expanded clone, and some rows leave it out.

TRBV6-5,many,TRBJ2-7,ASSPGGSGRYNEQY
TRBV6-1,.,TRBJ2-1,ASRSGTGLVEQF
TRBV30,many,TRBJ1-1,AWSTNTEAF
TRBV28,.,TRBJ2-7,ASRPGQGNSYEQY
TRBV12-3/TRBV12-4,many,TRBJ1-3,ASSFGTAVDTIY
TRBV7-9,many,TRBJ2-1,ASSLDSWGNEQF
TRBV20-1,many,TRBJ2-7,SAPRQARSYEQY
TRBV20-1,many,TRBJ2-3,SARDRTSGGLDTQY
TRBV3-1,many,TRBJ2-2,ASSQGVRRTGELF
TRBV12-3/TRBV12-4,many,TRBJ2-3,ASSFMGQSTDTQY
TRBV20-1,few,TRBJ1-2,SARRGTGVEGYT
TRBV21-1,many,TRBJ2-7,ASSKEFGDTSTFEGEQY
TRBV29-1,many,TRBJ2-1,SVEEGLPPNEQF
TRBV12-3/TRBV12-4,many,TRBJ1-1,ASRGRTEAF
TRBV28,few,TRBJ1-5,ASSLLESNQPQH
TRBV2,many,TRBJ2-2,ASTLFPGELF
TRBV7-2,many,TRBJ2-1,ASSSRTSGSNEQF
TRBV5-1,many,TRBJ2-7,ASSLAVTSYEQY
TRBV28,.,TRBJ2-2,ASSLSLAGGFTGELF
TRBV11-3,many,TRBJ2-1,ASSPGRDYNEQF
TRBV28,many,TRBJ2-7,ASSFWDRGAEQY
TRBV7-3,.,TRBJ2-5,ASSLPGPQETQY
TRBV20-1,many,TRBJ2-3,SAIGGTSTDTQY
TRBV20-1,many,TRBJ2-4,SASGQGAKNIQY
TRBV6-6,many,TRBJ1-5,ASSRKTGVNNQPQH
TRBV20-1,.,TRBJ2-5,SASRTSSSETQY
TRBV10-3,many,TRBJ2-7,AISENAGAYEQY
TRBV5-1,many,TRBJ1-5,ASRSGGGLDQPQH
TRBV28,many,TRBJ2-5,ASSVAGTVYQETQY
TRBV5-1,many,TRBJ2-1,ASSGGLAGANYNEQF
TRBV10-3,many,TRBJ1-4,AISEAPRGEKLF